Shown below are 8 T cell receptor beta chains from a single sample sequenced in a study of cytomegalovirus exposure and HLA in healthy donors. The primer mix had 60 Vbeta and 13 Jbeta primers. The table came from immunoSEQ multiplex PCR; TCRdb's copy has only in-frame clones and leaves some out. This table holds 150,000 to 200,000 clones, around 79% found once. Sequenced sample: PBMCs. Receptors originate from a woman in her 40s in good health and CMV-seronegative.

V gene TRBV5-1 combines with J gene TRBJ2-5; the D gene is possibly TRBD2 (5 bases). V dropped 5 bases and J dropped 3 bases, with 5 bases sitting between them. This CDR3 has 11 residues. Germline V gene lookup returns CDR1 SGHRS and CDR2 YFSETQ. The CDR3 region has the DNA TGCGCCAGCAGGGGAGAAGAGACCCAGTACTTC. Its translation is CASRGEETQYF.

This clone has more than one count but fewer than ten. V is TRBV6-6 and J is TRBJ1-5, with D perhaps matching TRBD1 (5 bases). Trimming cost V 3 bases and J 7 bases, with 10 bases left between them. Germline V lookup: CDR1 MNHNY, CDR2 SVGAGI (reference sequence). The CDR3 loop spans 13 amino acids. CDR3 sequence (DNA): TGTGCCAGCAGTTATTATGGGGGGCAGCCCCAGCATTTT. Its protein is CASSYYGGQPQHF.

This clone occurred once. The chain carries TRBV18 and TRBJ1-2; possibly TRBD1 for D (6 bases). Germline CDR1 KGHSH, CDR2 LQKENI. With 3 bases removed from V and 6 bases from J, the gap between germline ends came to 11 bases. This CDR3 contains 13 residues. CDR3 loop: CASSPSDSNGYTF. The CDR3, as DNA: TGTGCCAGCTCACCCTCGGACAGCAATGGCTACACCTTC.

The rearrangement links TRBV30 to TRBJ2-3, with D possibly being TRBD2 (8 bases). The germline V gene has CDR1 GTSNPN and CDR2 SVGIG (reference sequence). V was pared by 5 bases and J by 5 bases, with 23 bases between. The CDR3 covers 16 residues. The CDR3 here is CAWRGGRGGFGDTQYF. In DNA, the CDR3 is TGTGCCTGGCGGGGGGGCAGGGGGGGGTTTGGAGATACGCAGTATTTT.

This rearrangement joins TRBV2 to TRBJ2-5; 13 nucleotides align to TRBD2. With V trimmed by 6 bases and J by 5 bases, 6 bases remained unmatched. The CDR3 spans 15 residues. CDR1 is SNHLY and CDR2 is FYNNEI in the germline V gene. The CDR3 DNA is TGTGCCAGCAGGTCACTAGCGGGGGGGGAGGAGACCCAGTACTTC. Translated, it gives CASRSLAGGEETQYF. The whole variable domain, filled in from reference TRBV2 and TRBJ2-5, reads EPEVTQTPSHQVTQMGQEVILRCVPISNHLYFYWYRQILGQKVEFLVSFYNNEISEKSEIFDDQFSVERPDGSNFTLKIRSTKLEDSAMYFCASRSLAGGEETQYFGPGTRLLVL.

The rearrangement joins TRBV5-1 to TRBJ2-1, with TRBD2 matching 7 bases. CDR3 length equals 14 residues. Germline trimming cut 4 bases from V and 9 bases from J; bases unmatched to any gene: 10. Germline V gene data show CDR1 as SGHRS and CDR2 as YFSETQ. The CDR3 region is CASSPGGGGREQFF. The CDR3, as DNA: TGCGCCAGCAGCCCTGGGGGGGGTGGGCGTGAGCAGTTCTTC.

V and J are TRBV5-1 and TRBJ2-1, with 12 bases identical to TRBD1. The CDR3 loop spans 15 amino acids. Looked up from germline, CDR1 is SGHRS and CDR2 is YFSETQ. V trimming: 0 bases; J trimming: 8 bases; junction bases outside the gene matches: 3. The CDR3 is CASSLEGTGGYEQFF. Written as DNA, the CDR3 is TGCGCCAGCAGCTTGGAAGGGACAGGGGGCTATGAGCAGTTCTTC.

This clone was picked up one time. This rearrangement joins TRBV4-3 to TRBJ2-1; TRBD2 matches 7 bases. CDR3 length: 14 amino acids. After removal of 0 bases from V and 9 bases from J, the junction contained 5 bases not matched to a gene. Germline V gives CDR1 LGHNA, CDR2 YSLEER. The CDR3 is CASSQDYRGGEQFF. The CDR3, as DNA: TGCGCCAGCAGCCAAGATTACCGCGGGGGTGAGCAGTTCTTC.